Listed below are T cell receptor beta chains from one sample, sequenced in a study of T cell responses to AZD1222 COVID-19 vaccine. TCRdb's copy holds only in-frame clones and misses some; the assay was immunoSEQ multiplex PCR. In the table there are 150,000 to 200,000 clones, 90% to 95% of which are singletons. The sample here was peripheral blood, taken on day 0 of AZD1222 vaccination. The receptors originated from an adult in good health. Both conserved end residues are part of each CDR3.

j_gene: TRBJ1-1; v_gene: TRBV19; CDR3aa: CASSIGRLLTTEAFF
j_gene: TRBJ1-2; v_gene: TRBV18; CDR3aa: CASSPLGGLDYGYTF
j_gene: TRBJ2-7; v_gene: TRBV6-5; CDR3aa: CASRWTSMIGEQYF
j_gene: TRBJ1-1; v_gene: TRBV5-6; CDR3aa: CASSLIDRVTEAFF
j_gene: TRBJ2-4; v_gene: TRBV7-9; CDR3aa: CASSVIQGASNF
j_gene: TRBJ1-5; v_gene: TRBV30; CDR3aa: CAWARRGQDQPQHF
j_gene: TRBJ1-5; v_gene: TRBV9; CDR3aa: CASSGGSKDYNQPQHF
j_gene: TRBJ2-7; v_gene: TRBV7-9; CDR3aa: CASSLLWGQYEQYF
j_gene: TRBJ1-2; v_gene: TRBV6-5; CDR3aa: CATPRGSNYGYTF
j_gene: TRBJ2-1; v_gene: TRBV28; CDR3aa: CASSSASGSYNEQFF
j_gene: TRBJ1-1; v_gene: TRBV5-1; CDR3aa: CASSVTGTGHAEAFF
j_gene: TRBJ1-6; v_gene: TRBV6-1; CDR3aa: CASSDRGNNSPLHF
j_gene: TRBJ2-7; v_gene: TRBV2; CDR3aa: CATMDRGYEQYF
j_gene: TRBJ2-1; v_gene: TRBV7-2; CDR3aa: CASSLGTAYNEQFF
j_gene: TRBJ1-5; v_gene: TRBV5-1; CDR3aa: CASSEGEPNQPQHF
j_gene: TRBJ2-1; v_gene: TRBV9; CDR3aa: CASSAVLADNEQFF
j_gene: TRBJ1-1; v_gene: TRBV6-2/TRBV6-3; CDR3aa: CASSYYRENTEAFF
j_gene: TRBJ1-1; v_gene: TRBV7-2; CDR3aa: CASRFKWTDEAFF
j_gene: TRBJ2-7; v_gene: TRBV5-6; CDR3aa: CASSSGSSYEQYF
j_gene: TRBJ2-1; v_gene: TRBV5-4; CDR3aa: CASSRLAGGPNEQFF
j_gene: TRBJ1-1; v_gene: TRBV5-4; CDR3aa: CASSLTLGAEAFF
j_gene: TRBJ1-2; v_gene: TRBV9; CDR3aa: CASSAGVGYTF
j_gene: TRBJ2-3; v_gene: TRBV7-6; CDR3aa: CASSYLAGGTDTQYF
j_gene: TRBJ1-4; v_gene: TRBV28; CDR3aa: CASSRTHRGDEKLFF
j_gene: TRBJ2-1; v_gene: TRBV6-2/TRBV6-3; CDR3aa: CASSITASGNNEQFF
j_gene: TRBJ1-1; v_gene: TRBV27; CDR3aa: CASSSGGMATEAFF
j_gene: TRBJ1-6; v_gene: TRBV5-1; CDR3aa: CASSLTQQGRNSPLHF
j_gene: TRBJ2-1; v_gene: TRBV5-4; CDR3aa: CASSLGAGWSYNEQFF
j_gene: TRBJ2-5; v_gene: TRBV21-1; CDR3aa: CASRVAGVYQETQYF
j_gene: TRBJ2-3; v_gene: TRBV5-1; CDR3aa: CASSLVPGIGTDTQYF
j_gene: TRBJ1-1; v_gene: TRBV27; CDR3aa: CASFRQGMNTEAFF
j_gene: TRBJ1-3; v_gene: TRBV6-5; CDR3aa: CASSHRGSGNTIYF
j_gene: TRBJ1-1; v_gene: TRBV5-5; CDR3aa: CASSLAPTANTEAFF
j_gene: TRBJ2-1; v_gene: TRBV11-3; CDR3aa: CASSPSTSGYNEQFF
j_gene: TRBJ1-1; v_gene: TRBV7-9; CDR3aa: CASSPGDRPQGAFF
j_gene: TRBJ2-3; v_gene: TRBV6-4; CDR3aa: CATGQGSTDTQYF
j_gene: TRBJ2-2; v_gene: TRBV5-1; CDR3aa: CASGQDRNTGELFF
j_gene: TRBJ2-1; v_gene: TRBV18; CDR3aa: CASSPPLAGVNEQFF
j_gene: TRBJ2-7; v_gene: TRBV18; CDR3aa: CASSDLAYEQYF
j_gene: TRBJ1-2; v_gene: TRBV5-1; CDR3aa: CASKKGGPPNYGYTF
j_gene: TRBJ2-2; v_gene: TRBV28; CDR3aa: CASSPQPANTGELFF
j_gene: TRBJ2-7; v_gene: TRBV27; CDR3aa: CASQRSGPAYEQYF